One and the same sample provided the 24 T cell receptor beta chains below, sequenced in a study of blood T cell repertoires in COVID-19. The data were produced by immunoSEQ multiplex PCR, yet TCRdb's version contains in-frame clones alone and is incomplete. This table holds a few hundred thousand clones, about 88% found once. The sequenced sample consisted of peripheral blood. These receptors were collected from a man aged 55 to 70 who had recovered from COVID-19.

This clone was detected only a few times. This chain uses TRBV7-9 with TRBJ2-1, with a tentative D call TRBD1 (5 bases). The germline V gene encodes CDR1 SEHNR and CDR2 FQNEAQ (reference sequence). The CDR3 runs 11 residues. Trimming took 4 bases from V and 7 from J, leaving 5 bases between them. CDR3 sequence (DNA): TGTGCCAGCAGCTCAGGGAATGAGCAGTTCTTC. Protein product: CASSSGNEQFF.

This clone showed up just once. The chain links TRBV6-1 to TRBJ2-2; 10 bases align to TRBD2. With 2 bases clipped from V and 7 bases from J, the junction kept 7 bases outside the gene matches. The CDR3 is 16 amino acids. Germline values: CDR1 MNHNS, CDR2 SASEGT. Here the CDR3 reads CASSESAGLANGELFF. CDR3 DNA sequence: TGTGCCAGCAGTGAAAGTGCGGGACTAGCGAACGGGGAGCTGTTTTTT.

This clone was counted only a few times. V is TRBV7-8 and J is TRBJ1-5; D is perhaps TRBD1 (5 bases). This CDR3 has 15 amino acids. The V and J ends lost 0 bases and 7 bases respectively, with 13 bases between them. Germline-derived CDR1 and CDR2 are SGHVS and FQNEAQ. The DNA of the CDR3 is TGTGCCAGCAGCTTAGCGATGGGGGAGGCCCAGCCCCAGCATTTT. This translates into CASSLAMGEAQPQHF.

The sample holds a few counts of this clone. The genes are TRBV27 and TRBJ1-5; D gene ambiguous. V was shortened by 1 base and J by 5 bases, with 12 bases between the two germline ends. The CDR3 consists of 15 residues. CDR1 and CDR2 from the germline V gene are MNHEY and SMNVEV (reference sequence). The CDR3 loop reads CASSLYWQRDQPQHF. CDR3 DNA: TGTGCCAGCAGTTTATATTGGCAGAGGGATCAGCCCCAGCATTTT.

This clone appeared a few times. The rearrangement joins TRBV10-3 to TRBJ1-2, with 7 positions matching TRBD1. CDR3 length equals 13 residues. V shed 6 bases, J shed 6 bases, and the junction held 7 bases outside the gene matches. The germline V gene has CDR1 ENHRY and CDR2 SYGVKD. The CDR3 coding sequence is TGTGCCATCAGGGTCTCAACAGGGGATGGCTACACCTTC. Amino acid sequence: CAIRVSTGDGYTF.

The CDR3 region has the DNA TGCGCCAGCATCGTACTACAGGGTGGACAACGACCTAGCAATCAGCCCCAGCATTTT. It specifies CASIVLQGGQRPSNQPQHF. The chain has TRBV5-1 and TRBJ1-5; TRBD1 is a possible D gene (6 bases). The CDR3 runs 19 residues. Germline V gives CDR1 SGHRS, CDR2 YFSETQ. Trimming took 6 bases from V and 0 from J, leaving 25 bases between them.

The chain carries TRBV11-2 and TRBJ1-1; D possibly corresponds to TRBD1 (6 bases). This CDR3 spans 15 amino acids. Trimming shortened V by 5 bases and J by 0 bases, and 13 bases separated the two germline ends. Germline CDR1 SGHAT, CDR2 FQNNGV. The CDR3 coding sequence is TGTGCCAGCAGCAGGACAGTAAACTTGAACACTGAAGCTTTCTTT. This sequence encodes CASSRTVNLNTEAFF.

The gene calls are TRBV21-1 and TRBJ2-4; the table's TRBD2 call for D was not verified on the DNA. TRBV21-1 is deemed a pseudogene. The CDR3 contains 21 residues. The CDR3 bases are TGTGCCAGCAGCAAAGAAGGTGGGGGGGCGGTGGAAGGTTTTGGCAAAAACATTCAGTACTTC. Protein: CASSKEGGGAVEGFGKNIQYF.

CDR3 nucleotide sequence: TGCGCCAGCAGCCAAATCTTCGAGGCGAAGGGGGTGGGTTACGAGCAGTACTTC. It is translated as CASSQIFEAKGVGYEQYF. The chain employs TRBV4-1 and TRBJ2-7; TRBD1 is a possible D gene (6 bases). The CDR3 consists of 18 residues. Between the trimmed V and J ends, which lost 2 bases and 4 bases, there was a span of 24 bases. Germline CDR1 MGHRA, CDR2 YSYEKL.

The genes are TRBV7-6 and TRBJ2-5, with 7 bases matching TRBD2. Unmatched junction bases numbered 5, after V lost 2 bases and J lost 2 bases. Germline-derived CDR1 and CDR2 are SGHVS and FNYEAQ. The CDR3 is made up of 15 amino acids. The CDR3 protein is CASSLPLAAQETQYF. In DNA, the CDR3 is TGTGCCAGCAGCTTACCCCTAGCGGCTCAAGAGACCCAGTACTTC.

This clone came up once. DNA of the CDR3: TGTGCCAGAAGCTTAGGGGGCCCGAACACCGGGGAGCTGTTTTTT. Translation gives CARSLGGPNTGELFF. This chain uses TRBV7-5 with TRBJ2-2; whether TRBD1, the table's D call, matches the DNA was not checked. TRBV7-5 represents a pseudogene. CDR3 length equals 15 residues.

V usage is TRBV7-2 and J usage is TRBJ1-6; 9 nucleotides agree with TRBD1. Germline V gene data show CDR1 as SGHTA and CDR2 as FQGNSA. With V trimmed by 1 base and J by 16 bases, 14 bases remained unmatched. The CDR3 is 16 residues long. The CDR3 nucleotides are TGTGCCAGCAGCTTAGGGACAGGGGCCCCCGGCTTACCTCTCCACTTT. This translates into CASSLGTGAPGLPLHF.

The sample holds one count of this clone. This chain connects TRBV5-5 to TRBJ2-5; 7 nucleotides align to TRBD1. Unmatched junction bases numbered 7, after V lost 5 bases and J lost 6 bases. This CDR3 comprises 13 residues. From germline, CDR1 is SGHKS and CDR2 YYEKEE (reference sequence). The CDR3 sequence is CASSRGQPKTQYF. The CDR3 DNA sequence: TGTGCCAGCAGTCGGGGACAGCCAAAGACCCAGTACTTC. The full variable domain, completed using reference TRBV5-5 and TRBJ2-5, is DAGVTQSPTHLIKTRGQQVTLRCSPISGHKSVSWYQQVLGQGPQFIFQYYEKEERGRGNFPDRFSARQFPNYSSELNVNALLLGDSALYLCASSRGQPKTQYFGPGTRLLVL.

The chain uses TRBV9 and TRBJ1-1; tentatively, D is TRBD1 (6 bases). V dropped 4 bases and J dropped 0 bases, with 13 bases sitting between them. CDR1 SGDLS and CDR2 YYNGEE come from the germline V gene. The CDR3 is made up of 15 amino acids. The CDR3 DNA reads TGTGCCAGCAGCAGGGGGACGGTCATGAACACTGAAGCTTTCTTT. This encodes CASSRGTVMNTEAFF.

In DNA, the CDR3 is TGTGCCTGGAGTGTAAAGGGGTCCGAGACAGAAAAACTGTTTTTT. This gives the protein CAWSVKGSETEKLFF. The chain couples TRBV30 to TRBJ1-4; TRBD1 is a possible D gene (5 bases). Germline loops: CDR1 GTSNPN, CDR2 SVGIG (reference sequence). CDR3 length: 15 amino acids. The germline V and J ends were trimmed by 0 bases and 8 bases, with 16 bases remaining between them.

The chain employs TRBV9 and TRBJ1-1, with D possibly being TRBD1 (5 bases). The CDR3 consists of 14 residues. Germline-derived CDR1 and CDR2 are SGDLS and YYNGEE. V was cut by 3 bases and J by 6 bases, with 15 bases left in between. CDR3 coding DNA: TGTGCCAGCAGCGCGGGGGGTCGAGCAGCTGAAGCTTTCTTT. This encodes CASSAGGRAAEAFF.

The V and J genes are TRBV6-2 or TRBV6-3 and TRBJ2-7, with D tentatively TRBD2 (5 bases). The V gene's germline CDR1 is MNHEY and CDR2 SVGEGT. This CDR3 contains 14 residues. Trimming took 1 base from V and 1 from J, leaving 8 bases between them. The CDR3 sequence: CASSYWTGSYEQYF. CDR3 nucleotide sequence: TGTGCCAGCAGTTACTGGACGGGGTCCTACGAGCAGTACTTC.

The chain recombines TRBV4-2 with TRBJ1-3, with 9 bases that match TRBD1. Germline V gene lookup returns CDR1 LGHNA and CDR2 YNFKEQ. The CDR3 consists of 17 residues. The trim removed 0 bases at V and 4 bases at J, leaving 7 bases unmatched. The CDR3 DNA follows: TGTGCCAGCAGCCAAGATTGGAAGGGGACAGGGGGAAACACCATATATTTT. This sequence encodes CASSQDWKGTGGNTIYF.

The table lists this clone with a count of one. The rearrangement joins TRBV9 to TRBJ2-7; possible D gene TRBD1, 6 bases. With 4 bases removed from V and 7 bases from J, the gap between germline ends came to 21 bases. The CDR3 loop spans 15 amino acids. The germline gives CDR1 SGDLS, CDR2 YYNGEE. DNA of the CDR3: TGTGCCAGCAGCCCCGGTGGTGGGGGCGATTGGGAGCAGTACTTC. This sequence encodes CASSPGGGGDWEQYF.

The genes are TRBV3-1 (or the pseudogene TRBV3-2) and TRBJ1-2; possible D gene TRBD1, 5 bases. The CDR3 is made up of 14 amino acids. Germline V gene lookup returns CDR1 LGHDT and CDR2 YNNKEL (reference sequence). V was cut by 2 bases and J by 7 bases, with 14 bases left in between. The CDR3: CASSQPGDSSGYTF. CDR3 coding DNA: TGTGCCAGCAGCCAACCCGGGGACTCCTCTGGCTACACCTTC.

The genes are TRBV2 and TRBJ2-7, with a weak D call TRBD2 (5 bases). The germline V gene encodes CDR1 SNHLY and CDR2 FYNNEI. V was pared by 8 bases and J by 0 bases, with 8 bases between. The CDR3 sequence is 12 residues long. The CDR3, as DNA: TGTGCCAGCGTGGACTCCTCCTACGAGCAGTACTTC. Translating gives CASVDSSYEQYF.

V gene TRBV19 combines with J gene TRBJ1-2, with D maybe TRBD1 (6 bases). V gave up 4 bases and J gave up 5 bases, with 14 bases separating them. Looked up from germline, CDR1 is LNHDA and CDR2 is SQIVND (reference sequence). The CDR3 is made up of 14 amino acids. The CDR3 sequence: CASSTRGEGYGYTF. The DNA of the CDR3 is TGTGCCAGTAGTACCAGGGGAGAGGGGTATGGCTACACCTTC.

This clone occurred once. The rearrangement links TRBV9 to TRBJ2-3; D perhaps matches TRBD2 (7 bases). The V and J ends lost 5 bases and 4 bases respectively, with 14 bases between them. Germline V gives CDR1 SGDLS, CDR2 YYNGEE. The CDR3 has 14 amino acids. CDR3 DNA: TGTGCCAGCAGGCGGGGGACAATTCCAGATACGCAGTATTTT. Translating it yields CASRRGTIPDTQYF.

The J gene is TRBJ1-6, the V gene TRBV10-2; D unclear. This CDR3 has 14 residues. Germline lookup yields CDR1 WSHSY and CDR2 SAAADI. The V gene lost 10 bases and the J gene lost 4 bases, with 14 bases spanning the gap. In nucleotides, the CDR3 is TGCGCCACCTCGACGGAGAGTTATAATTCACCCCTCCACTTT. Amino acid sequence: CATSTESYNSPLHF.